The rows below give T cell receptor beta chains drawn from one sample of a study of T cells in localized non-small cell lung cancer. Repertoires were generated with immunoSEQ multiplex PCR, while TCRdb's copy carries only in-frame clones and drops some. Counted here are about 36,000 clones, roughly nine tenths occurring once; the ten biggest clones make up about 7%. The sample in question was peripheral blood, obtained before any cancer treatment. The receptors here all came from a woman aged 40 to 75 with stage I lung adenocarcinoma. CDR3s leave out the opening cysteine and the closing phenylalanine or tryptophan. D genes are given only for firm matches.

CDR3 length: 9
V gene: TRBV27
D gene: NA
CDR3 protein: ASSEAREQY

CDR3 length: 13
V gene: TRBV28
D gene: NA
CDR3 protein: ASATHRLEVGTQY

CDR3 length: 13
V gene: TRBV6-5
D gene: NA
CDR3 protein: AGSYSTASTDTQY

CDR3 length: 12
V gene: TRBV5-1
D gene: TRBD1
CDR3 protein: ASSYGTENSPLH

CDR3 length: 14
V gene: TRBV5-6
D gene: NA
CDR3 protein: ASSLWWPTMNTEAF

CDR3 length: 11
V gene: TRBV2
D gene: TRBD1
CDR3 protein: ASSGPGQREAF

CDR3 length: 13
V gene: TRBV6-4
D gene: TRBD1
CDR3 protein: ASSIRTGSTGELF

CDR3 length: 11
V gene: TRBV5-1
D gene: TRBD1
CDR3 protein: ASSLEQGLGYT

CDR3 length: 11
V gene: TRBV13
D gene: NA
CDR3 protein: ASSLYDSPEAF

CDR3 length: 13
V gene: TRBV7-3
D gene: NA
CDR3 protein: ASSPRPGDGNEQF

CDR3 length: 12
V gene: TRBV7-8
D gene: TRBD1
CDR3 protein: ASSLGLQGENLF

CDR3 length: 14
V gene: TRBV19
D gene: NA
CDR3 protein: ASSIVGDGSAEKLF

CDR3 length: 14
V gene: TRBV6-5
D gene: TRBD2
CDR3 protein: ASSYSPSGGADTQY

CDR3 length: 12
V gene: TRBV7-9
D gene: NA
CDR3 protein: ASSLAWGSYEQY

CDR3 length: 12
V gene: TRBV5-1
D gene: TRBD2
CDR3 protein: ASRVAGAVYEQY

CDR3 length: 13
V gene: TRBV4-1
D gene: NA
CDR3 protein: ASSPRAGRENTIY

CDR3 length: 13
V gene: TRBV6-5
D gene: NA
CDR3 protein: ASSTGSSGANVLT

CDR3 length: 14
V gene: TRBV7-2
D gene: TRBD1
CDR3 protein: ASSFSGTGPGYGYT

CDR3 length: 12
V gene: TRBV18
D gene: NA
CDR3 protein: ASSPPSGTDTQY

CDR3 length: 12
V gene: TRBV7-9
D gene: NA
CDR3 protein: ASSLGTANTEAF

CDR3 length: 14
V gene: TRBV4-3
D gene: NA
CDR3 protein: ASSQGAARANYGYT

CDR3 length: 13
V gene: TRBV11-2
D gene: TRBD2
CDR3 protein: ASSRTSGAYNEQF

CDR3 length: 15
V gene: TRBV25-1
D gene: TRBD1
CDR3 protein: ASSDRPGQGTYNEQF

CDR3 length: 12
V gene: TRBV6-5
D gene: TRBD1
CDR3 protein: ASSRDRAAEKLF

CDR3 length: 14
V gene: TRBV28
D gene: TRBD2
CDR3 protein: ASRWTGNGGGYEQY

CDR3 length: 13
V gene: TRBV7-2
D gene: NA
CDR3 protein: ASRPNRGSNEKLF

CDR3 length: 14
V gene: TRBV7-8
D gene: NA
CDR3 protein: ASSSQGMTDNSPLH

CDR3 length: 12
V gene: TRBV7-9
D gene: TRBD1
CDR3 protein: ASMLGQDSYEQY

CDR3 length: 12
V gene: TRBV5-6
D gene: TRBD1
CDR3 protein: ASRQTGITYEQY

CDR3 length: 13
V gene: TRBV6-1
D gene: TRBD1
CDR3 protein: ASSERYGTDDGYT

CDR3 length: 11
V gene: TRBV2
D gene: TRBD1
CDR3 protein: ANTQGGYSPLH

CDR3 length: 12
V gene: TRBV7-3
D gene: NA
CDR3 protein: ASSLGPYNSPLH

CDR3 length: 11
V gene: TRBV12-5
D gene: NA
CDR3 protein: ASGNGQYYGYT

CDR3 length: 12
V gene: TRBV10-2
D gene: NA
CDR3 protein: ASRPGANNYGYT

CDR3 length: 9
V gene: TRBV6-6
D gene: NA
CDR3 protein: ASLGYNEQF

CDR3 length: 12
V gene: TRBV4-1
D gene: NA
CDR3 protein: ASSQTQVAYGYT

CDR3 length: 11
V gene: TRBV7-2
D gene: NA
CDR3 protein: ASSLEQGRPQH

CDR3 length: 13
V gene: TRBV28
D gene: NA
CDR3 protein: AGGAGVGGNQPQH

CDR3 length: 10
V gene: TRBV2
D gene: NA
CDR3 protein: ASSEYGLGYT

CDR3 length: 15
V gene: TRBV18
D gene: NA
CDR3 protein: ASSPETQSSYNSPLH

CDR3 length: 13
V gene: TRBV28
D gene: TRBD1
CDR3 protein: ASLSLGQGLQPQH

CDR3 length: 12
V gene: TRBV5-4
D gene: NA
CDR3 protein: ASSSTGRSDTQY

CDR3 length: 12
V gene: TRBV2
D gene: NA
CDR3 protein: ASSSRDRTDTQY

CDR3 length: 14
V gene: TRBV5-4
D gene: TRBD2
CDR3 protein: ASSRQTSGGAETQY

CDR3 length: 15
V gene: TRBV28
D gene: NA
CDR3 protein: ASTPPLGTLHADTQY

CDR3 length: 11
V gene: TRBV6-1
D gene: TRBD1
CDR3 protein: ASSEAKDRGTF

CDR3 length: 15
V gene: TRBV4-1
D gene: TRBD1
CDR3 protein: ASSQPPRDRANYGYT